These 32 T cell receptor beta chains came from one sample sequenced in a study of blood T cell repertoires in COVID-19. The protocol was immunoSEQ multiplex PCR, while the TCRdb copy is restricted to in-frame clones and leaves out a portion. The sample includes about 410,000 clones, about nine tenths of them seen just once. Specimen: PBMCs or T cells enriched from blood (not recorded which). These receptors originate from a man aged 18-30 years who had recovered from COVID-19.

The chain has TRBV7-2 and TRBJ1-1, with TRBD1 matching 7 bases. J gave up 2 bases and V 5 bases, and 8 bases lay outside the gene matches. CDR1 and CDR2 (germline): SGHTA, FQGNSA. The CDR3 totals 15 residues. Here the CDR3 DNA reads TGTGCCAGCAGCCCCGAGGGGGCGCGCAACACTGAAGCTTTCTTT. The encoded protein is CASSPEGARNTEAFF.

V usage is TRBV6-5 and J usage is TRBJ1-4; D is undetermined. The germline V and J ends were trimmed by 7 bases and 8 bases, with 11 bases remaining between them. Germline CDR1 reads MNHEY; CDR2 reads SVGAGI. This CDR3 comprises 12 residues. CDR3 in DNA: TGTGCCAGCAATGGAGTTGGGGAAAAACTGTTTTTT. It codes for CASNGVGEKLFF.

Here the CDR3 reads CASSYSGGVSEQFF. CDR3 DNA sequence: TGTGCCAGCAGTTATAGCGGGGGGGTATCTGAGCAGTTCTTC. The chain joins TRBV6-2 or TRBV6-3 to TRBJ2-1, with TRBD2 matching over 11 bases. The CDR3 loop spans 14 amino acids. J was trimmed by 9 bases and V by 3 bases; bases with no gene match: 4. Germline V lookup: CDR1 MNHEY, CDR2 SVGEGT.

The chain is built from TRBV3-1 (or the pseudogene TRBV3-2) and TRBJ1-2; TRBD1 aligns across 7 bases. The CDR3 loop spans 16 amino acids. The germline V gene has CDR1 LGHDT and CDR2 YNNKEL (reference sequence). With 1 base clipped from V and 3 bases from J, the junction kept 8 bases outside the gene matches. CDR3: CASSQVLRDSHYGYTF. The CDR3, as DNA: TGTGCCAGCAGCCAAGTTCTTCGGGACAGCCACTATGGCTACACCTTC.

The chain links TRBV7-6 to TRBJ2-2, with D possibly being TRBD2 (6 bases). Trimming left V 4 bases short and J 5 bases short, with 29 bases between. The CDR3 has 20 amino acids. Germline values: CDR1 SGHVS, CDR2 FNYEAQ. CDR3 nucleotide sequence: TGTGCCAGCAGCTCCGGGGGTGGCCAGCTTGATGGGTGGTTTACCGGGGAGCTGTTTTTT. It is translated as CASSSGGGQLDGWFTGELFF.

V usage is TRBV7-8 and J usage is TRBJ2-2; D may be TRBD2 (5 bases). Germline-derived CDR1 and CDR2 are SGHVS and FQNEAQ. This CDR3 is built from 15 residues. V shed 3 bases and J shed 2 bases, with 10 bases lying between them. The CDR3 is CASSFSGENTGELFF. CDR3 nucleotides: TGTGCCAGCAGCTTTTCCGGGGAAAACACCGGGGAGCTGTTTTTT.

V gene TRBV11-2 combines with J gene TRBJ2-7; 7 bases fit TRBD1. Unmatched junction bases numbered 5, after V lost 1 base and J lost 2 bases. Germline V lookup: CDR1 SGHAT, CDR2 FQNNGV. This CDR3 is built from 15 residues. In DNA form, the CDR3 reads TGTGCCAGCAGCTTAGTGCAGGGGGACACCTACGAGCAGTACTTC. Protein: CASSLVQGDTYEQYF.

This chain joins TRBV24-1 and TRBJ2-7; TRBD1 matches at 7 bases. The CDR3 runs to 13 residues. V lost 7 bases, J lost 6 bases, and 8 bases stayed unmatched. Germline CDR1 and CDR2: KGHDR and SFDVKD. DNA of the CDR3: TGTGCCACCAGCCTTTTTGACAGGGTCGAGCAGTACTTC. Its protein is CATSLFDRVEQYF.

The chain recombines TRBV5-4 with TRBJ2-7; TRBD2 might be the D (6 bases). The CDR3 is 14 amino acids. Trimming cost V 0 bases and J 0 bases, with 7 bases left between them. Looked up from germline, CDR1 is SGHNT and CDR2 is YYREEE (reference sequence). CDR3 coding DNA: TGTGCCAGCAGCTTGGGCGGGGACTCCTACGAGCAGTACTTC. Residues: CASSLGGDSYEQYF.

The chain combines TRBV7-9 with TRBJ2-7; tentatively, D is TRBD1 (6 bases). The V and J ends lost 5 bases and 0 bases respectively, with 14 bases between them. This CDR3 is 15 amino acids long. In germline, CDR1 is SEHNR, CDR2 FQNEAQ (reference sequence). Written as DNA, the CDR3 is TGTGCCAGCAGCCGCGCTCCACAGGGCTCCTACGAGCAGTACTTC. It translates to CASSRAPQGSYEQYF.

The chain carries TRBV14 and TRBJ2-7, with D tentatively TRBD2 (6 bases). Germline CDR1 and CDR2: SGHDN and FVKESK. V shed 4 bases and J shed 4 bases, with 14 bases lying between them. The CDR3 runs 14 residues. CDR3: CASSPSRGFYEQYF. In DNA form, the CDR3 reads TGTGCCAGCAGCCCTTCTCGGGGGTTTTACGAGCAGTACTTC.

The chain recombines TRBV12-2 with TRBJ1-5; the table's D gene call, TRBD1, was not cross checked with the DNA. TRBV12-2 is a known pseudogene. The CDR3 runs 17 residues. The CDR3 DNA sequence: TGTGCAAGTCGCTTCCTGGCCCCAGGGATCGGTAATCAGCCCCAGCATTTT. Encoded protein: CASRFLAPGIGNQPQHF.

The V call is TRBV7-3, the J call TRBJ2-2; weak D call: TRBD2 (5 bases). The CDR3 sequence is 16 residues long. Per germline, CDR1 SGHTA and CDR2 FQGTGA. The ends were cut back, 1 base at V and 7 bases at J, with 16 bases in the middle. In DNA, the CDR3 is TGTGCCAGCAGCTTAAGGGCAGGCAGGACTGGCGGGGAGCTGTTTTTT. It is translated as CASSLRAGRTGGELFF.

The chain carries TRBV2 and TRBJ1-1, with unresolved D. The CDR3 totals 14 residues. Germline-derived CDR1 and CDR2 are SNHLY and FYNNEI. Trimming shortened V by 7 bases and J by 0 bases, and 12 bases separated the two germline ends. The CDR3 bases are TGTGCCAGCATTAAGGAGATTATGAACACTGAAGCTTTCTTT. Amino acids: CASIKEIMNTEAFF. Based on the CDR3 plus reference TRBV2 and TRBJ1-1, the full variable domain is EPEVTQTPSHQVTQMGQEVILRCVPISNHLYFYWYRQILGQKVEFLVSFYNNEISEKSEIFDDQFSVERPDGSNFTLKIRSTKLEDSAMYFCASIKEIMNTEAFFGQGTRLTVV.

V and J are TRBV27 and TRBJ2-2; 7 positions agree with TRBD2. CDR1 MNHEY and CDR2 SMNVEV come from the germline V gene (reference sequence). The J segment lost 4 bases and the V segment lost 3 bases, leaving 5 bases of the junction unmatched. The CDR3 spans 15 residues. The CDR3 reads CASSFWGGVTGELFF. CDR3 coding DNA: TGTGCCAGCAGTTTTTGGGGGGGTGTCACCGGGGAGCTGTTTTTT.

The chain is built from TRBV5-4 and TRBJ1-4; 10 nucleotides line up with TRBD1. Germline lookup yields CDR1 SGHNT and CDR2 YYREEE (reference sequence). J was trimmed by 7 bases and V by 3 bases; bases with no gene match: 9. The CDR3 sequence is 16 residues long. CDR3 in DNA: TGTGCCAGCAGCTCGAGGACAGGGGGGCCGAGTGAAAAACTGTTTTTT. Encoded protein: CASSSRTGGPSEKLFF. The full variable domain, completed using reference TRBV5-4 and TRBJ1-4, is ETGVTQSPTHLIKTRGQQVTLRCSSQSGHNTVSWYQQALGQGPQFIFQYYREEENGRGNFPPRFSGLQFPNYSSELNVNALELDDSALYLCASSSRTGGPSEKLFFGSGTQLSVL.

The chain has TRBV19 and TRBJ1-1, with D uncertain. V lost 8 bases to trimming and J lost 5 bases, with 27 bases between them. Germline V CDR1 and CDR2: LNHDA, SQIVND (reference sequence). This CDR3 is built from 17 residues. The CDR3 sequence is CASQMSSGLLVATEAFF. The CDR3 DNA sequence: TGTGCCAGTCAGATGAGCAGTGGGCTGTTAGTCGCAACTGAAGCTTTCTTT. Full variable domain (remainder filled in from reference TRBV19 and TRBJ1-1): DGGITQSPKYLFRKEGQNVTLSCEQNLNHDAMYWYRQDPGQGLRLIYYSQIVNDFQKGDIAEGYSVSREKKESFPLTVTSAQKNPTAFYLCASQMSSGLLVATEAFFGQGTRLTVV.

Written as DNA, the CDR3 is TGTGCCAGCAGTAAACAGGGGGCAACTACGAACACCGGGGAGCTGTTTTTT. Translating it yields CASSKQGATTNTGELFF. This chain links TRBV2 with TRBJ2-2; TRBD1 agrees at 9 bases. Per germline, CDR1 SNHLY and CDR2 FYNNEI. The CDR3 extends over 17 amino acids. With V trimmed by 5 bases and J by 0 bases, 7 bases remained unmatched.

J is TRBJ1-6 and V is TRBV18; a possible D gene is TRBD1 (5 bases). Germline CDR1 is KGHSH and CDR2 is LQKENI. V lost 2 bases and J 10 bases, leaving 9 bases between the germline ends. The CDR3 runs to 13 residues. DNA of the CDR3: TGTGCCAGCTCACCAGGGGCCGGGTCACCCCTCCACTTT. Protein sequence: CASSPGAGSPLHF.

The rearrangement links TRBV12-1 to TRBJ1-2. TRBV12-1 is reported as a pseudogene. There are 10 residues in the CDR3. The CDR3 region has the DNA TGTGCCAGCAGCTCCTGCGAGAGTGTCTTC. It codes for CASSSCESVF.

The CDR3 DNA reads TGTGCCAGCAGCTTAGGAGAGAGGGACTATGGCTACACCTTC. Its translation is CASSLGERDYGYTF. The V gene is TRBV13, the J gene TRBJ1-2; D not resolved. V lost 0 bases to trimming and J lost 3 bases, with 8 bases between them. The germline CDR1 and CDR2 sequences are PRHDT and FYEKMQ (reference sequence). The CDR3 has 14 residues. The variable domain in full, with the rest retrieved from reference TRBV13 and TRBJ1-2, is AAGVIQSPRHLIKEKRETATLKCYPIPRHDTVYWYQQGPGQDPQFLISFYEKMQSDKGSIPDRFSAQQFSDYHSELNMSSLELGDSALYFCASSLGERDYGYTFGSGTRLTVV.

V usage is TRBV7-9 and J usage is TRBJ2-1; a possible D gene is TRBD2 (5 bases). The V and J ends lost 3 bases and 10 bases respectively, with 13 bases between them. Germline V gene sequence: CDR1 SEHNR, CDR2 FQNEAQ (reference sequence). There are 13 residues in the CDR3. CDR3 sequence reads: CASSFGVIGEQFF. DNA for the CDR3: TGTGCCAGCAGCTTCGGGGTGATTGGCGAGCAGTTCTTC. Combining the CDR3 with reference TRBV7-9 and TRBJ2-1 gives the whole variable domain DTGVSQNPRHKITKRGQNVTFRCDPISEHNRLYWYRQTLGQGPEFLTYFQNEAQLEKSRLLSDRFSAERPKGSFSTLEIQRTEQGDSAMYLCASSFGVIGEQFFGPGTRLTVL.

The chain links TRBV6-1 to TRBJ1-3, with D tentatively TRBD1 (5 bases). Germline V gene lookup returns CDR1 MNHNS and CDR2 SASEGT. CDR3 length equals 15 residues. Trimming took off 6 bases at V and 4 bases at J, with 16 bases between the two ends. CDR3 region: CASRTQGLRGNTIYF. The CDR3 DNA reads TGTGCCAGCAGAACCCAGGGCCTAAGGGGAAACACCATATATTTT.

The chain couples TRBV28 to TRBJ2-1; D might be TRBD2 (5 bases). Per germline, CDR1 MDHEN and CDR2 SYDVKM. The CDR3 consists of 16 residues. Trimming shortened V by 3 bases and J by 0 bases, and 12 bases separated the two germline ends. The CDR3 loop reads CASSFSGTSSYNEQFF. The CDR3 DNA is TGTGCCAGCAGTTTCAGCGGAACTAGCTCCTACAATGAGCAGTTCTTC. The variable domain in full, completed from reference TRBV28 and TRBJ2-1, reads DVKVTQSSRYLVKRTGEKVFLECVQDMDHENMFWYRQDPGLGLRLIYFSYDVKMKEKGDIPEGYSVSREKKERFSLILESASTNQTSMYLCASSFSGTSSYNEQFFGPGTRLTVL.

This clone was seen just once. V is TRBV28 and J is TRBJ1-6, with 7 positions matching TRBD1. The CDR3 covers 16 residues. V lost 1 base to trimming and J lost 7 bases; unmatched junction nucleotides: 7. Germline V gives CDR1 MDHEN, CDR2 SYDVKM. DNA of the CDR3: TGTGCCAGCAGTTTATTTTACAGGGGACGCAATTCACCCCTCCACTTT. It translates to CASSLFYRGRNSPLHF.

V usage is TRBV30 and J usage is TRBJ1-5; a possible D gene is TRBD1 (5 bases). In germline, CDR1 is GTSNPN, CDR2 SVGIG (reference sequence). CDR3 length: 15 amino acids. Trimming pared 3 bases from V and 7 bases from J, leaving 19 bases between. CDR3 nucleotides: TGTGCCTGGAGCTCCGGGTCCTCGGCAGGGCAGCCCCAGCATTTT. It specifies CAWSSGSSAGQPQHF.

This sequence joins TRBV11-3 and TRBJ2-5; D possibly corresponds to TRBD1 (7 bases). CDR1 is SGHNT, CDR2 YENEEA, per germline. This CDR3 has 17 amino acids. The V end was cut by 2 bases, the J end by 5 bases, with 21 bases between. CDR3 nucleotides: TGTGCCAGCAGCTTAATTACACGGGCAGGGGGGATTGAGACCCAGTACTTC. This translates into CASSLITRAGGIETQYF.

The chain uses TRBV19 and TRBJ2-7, with 10 bases matching TRBD1. The V gene's germline CDR1 is LNHDA and CDR2 SQIVND (reference sequence). Germline trimming cut 5 bases from V and 3 bases from J; bases unmatched to any gene: 16. The CDR3 extends over 18 amino acids. The CDR3 coding sequence is TGTGCCAGTAGTGTCCGGGACAGGGGTGAGTCTTTGAACTACGAGCAGTACTTC. Encoded protein: CASSVRDRGESLNYEQYF.

The chain joins TRBV4-1 to TRBJ1-1; the D gene is possibly TRBD1 (6 bases). Germline CDR1 is MGHRA and CDR2 is YSYEKL. V dropped 4 bases and J dropped 3 bases, with 9 bases sitting between them. This CDR3 is built from 13 residues. CDR3 sequence: CASSLTGYTEAFF. Here the CDR3 DNA reads TGCGCCAGCAGCCTTACAGGGTACACTGAAGCTTTCTTT.

The chain joins TRBV30 to TRBJ2-7; 10 bases are shared with TRBD2. The CDR3 loop spans 16 amino acids. Germline-derived CDR1 and CDR2 are GTSNPN and SVGIG (reference sequence). Trimming took 7 bases from V and 3 from J; bases not matched to a gene: 15. CDR3 nucleotides: TGTGCCTCGGACAGGGAACCGGGACTAGCGCGCTACGAGCAGTACTTC. This gives the protein CASDREPGLARYEQYF.

The chain couples TRBV9 to TRBJ1-2, with 10 bases aligning to TRBD1. The CDR3 sequence is 17 residues long. Germline V lookup: CDR1 SGDLS, CDR2 YYNGEE. The trim removed 4 bases at V and 5 bases at J, leaving 14 bases unmatched. This chain's CDR3 is CASSPGTGAQKGYGYTF. The DNA of the CDR3 is TGTGCCAGCAGCCCTGGGACAGGGGCCCAGAAGGGTTATGGCTACACCTTC. The variable domain in full, with the rest retrieved from reference TRBV9 and TRBJ1-2, is DSGVTQTPKHLITATGQRVTLRCSPRSGDLSVYWYQQSLDQGLQFLIQYYNGEERAKGNILERFSAQQFPDLHSELNLSSLELGDSALYFCASSPGTGAQKGYGYTFGSGTRLTVV.

The chain joins TRBV5-1 to TRBJ2-7; a possible D gene is TRBD2 (5 bases). This CDR3 has 14 residues. Trimming cost V 0 bases and J 6 bases, with 13 bases left between them. CDR1 is SGHRS, CDR2 YFSETQ, per germline. This chain's CDR3 is CASSLESSTGEQYF. In DNA, the CDR3 is TGCGCCAGCAGCTTGGAGTCTAGCACTGGCGAGCAGTACTTC.